This T cell receptor (beta chain) was retrieved from a study of tumor and adjacent non-tumor tissue in lung cancer. Overall study results and limits: Significantly higher TCR diversity was found in tumor than normal lung.

This sample's RNA came from whole unsorted tissue. A modified ARM-PCR protocol with three rounds of nested PCR amplified TCRbeta. TCRdb recomputed calls from the multiplex PCR reads with MiXCR, one row per CDR3 protein. The top ten hold 22% of the sample, which has 100,000 to 120,000 distinct CDR3 sequences, over 75% seen once. Of note for this clonotype: The antigen remains unidentified. Without the conserved terminal phenylalanine or tryptophan, this CDR3 likely stems from a read error.

The CDR3 sequence is 11 residues long. This chain uses TRBV12-3 or TRBV12-4 with TRBJ2-3, with D uncertain. Sequenced sample: lung tumor tissue. The sequence derives from a man aged 70 or older with non-small cell lung cancer. Here the CDR3 DNA reads TGTGCCAGCGGTTTGAGAGAAACGCAGTATTAT. Amino acids: CASGLRETQYY.